This passage covers 32 T cell receptor beta chains from one sample sequenced in a study of naive and memory T cell subsets. Study outcomes and limitations: Possibly reflecting memory cells re-expressing CD45RA, a few larger clonotypes occurred in naive repertoires, especially CD8.

The beta constant-region primer was an equimolar mix of two oligonucleotides covering TRBC1 and TRBC2. The ligated cDNA underwent four PCR rounds using SP2 and nested alpha and beta constant-region primers. TCRdb re-called the UMI-ligation and nested PCR reads through MiXCR, storing one row per CDR3 protein. Here the sample spans approximately 140,000 distinct CDR3 sequences, approximately 21% being singletons. These TCRs are of unknown antigen specificity. Input material: naive CD8+ T cells from blood. These receptor sequences come from a human donor in good health.

This clonotype was picked up a small number of times. The V call is TRBV6-6, the J call TRBJ2-7, with a weak D call TRBD1 (6 bases). The germline V gene has CDR1 MNHNY and CDR2 SVGAGI (reference sequence). The CDR3 extends over 10 amino acids. The V end was cut by 10 bases, the J end by 7 bases, with 11 bases between. CDR3 in amino acids: CATTQGEQYF. In nucleotides, the CDR3 is TGTGCCACTACCCAGGGGGAGCAGTACTTC.

This clonotype was counted between two and nine times. This chain links TRBV5-4 with TRBJ2-1; D gene uncertain. This CDR3 comprises 13 residues. Germline V lookup: CDR1 SGHNT, CDR2 YYREEE (reference sequence). V lost 2 bases, J lost 4 bases, and 7 bases lay in between. The CDR3 protein is CASSFDNYNEQFF. The CDR3 bases are TGTGCCAGCAGCTTCGACAATTACAATGAGCAGTTCTTC.

The chain joins TRBV7-9 to TRBJ2-5; D is unclear. The CDR3 contains 15 residues. Trimming stripped 2 bases from V and 1 base from J, with 11 bases between. The germline gives CDR1 SEHNR, CDR2 FQNEAQ (reference sequence). The CDR3 protein is CASSLIIRGQETQYF. The CDR3 coding sequence is TGTGCCAGCAGCTTAATAATCCGTGGCCAAGAGACCCAGTACTTC.

This chain links TRBV3-1 with TRBJ2-7; D is possibly TRBD1 (5 bases). Germline loops: CDR1 LGHDT, CDR2 YNNKEL (reference sequence). V was pared by 1 base and J by 2 bases, with 9 bases between. The CDR3 spans 14 residues. CDR3 bases: TGTGCCAGCAGCCAAGTCTTAGGGGCCTACGAGCAGTACTTC. As protein: CASSQVLGAYEQYF.

This clonotype was counted a few times. V and J are TRBV28 and TRBJ1-1, with D possibly matching TRBD1 (6 bases). In germline, CDR1 is MDHEN, CDR2 SYDVKM. V lost 2 bases, J lost 8 bases, and 12 bases lay in between. The CDR3 spans 13 residues. CDR3: CASSLRDTEEAFF. CDR3 coding DNA: TGTGCCAGCAGTTTAAGGGACACGGAGGAAGCTTTCTTT.

This clonotype was recorded many times. The rearrangement uses TRBV27 and TRBJ2-7, with D possibly matching TRBD2 (6 bases). Germline lookup yields CDR1 MNHEY and CDR2 SMNVEV (reference sequence). V gave up 5 bases and J gave up 4 bases, with 12 bases separating them. The CDR3 is made up of 13 amino acids. The CDR3 nucleotides are TGTGCCAGCAGTCTGGGACTCAGTTACGAGCAGTACTTC. This gives the protein CASSLGLSYEQYF.

This rearrangement joins TRBV7-8 to TRBJ1-4, with D perhaps TRBD1 (5 bases). From germline, CDR1 is SGHVS and CDR2 FQNEAQ. CDR3 length equals 18 residues. Trimming left V 0 bases short and J 4 bases short, with 18 bases between. CDR3 DNA: TGTGCCAGCAGCTTAGCAGGGGCAGGGCCCCAATATAATGAAAAACTGTTTTTT. It yields the protein CASSLAGAGPQYNEKLFF.

The rearrangement links TRBV6-5 to TRBJ2-5; D possibly corresponds to TRBD2 (6 bases). Germline V gene data show CDR1 as MNHEY and CDR2 as SVGAGI. The CDR3 consists of 14 residues. Trimming cost V 5 bases and J 5 bases, with 15 bases left between them. CDR3 bases: TGTGCCAGCAGTCTTAGCGGCCCCGGGGAGACCCAGTACTTC. Translation gives CASSLSGPGETQYF.

The chain carries TRBV6-5 and TRBJ2-6, with D maybe TRBD1 (6 bases). V was cut by 5 bases and J by 3 bases, with 11 bases left in between. The V gene's germline CDR1 is MNHEY and CDR2 SVGAGI. The CDR3 sequence is 15 residues long. CDR3 bases: TGTGCCAGCAGTCTCAGACAGGATGGGGCCAACGTCCTGACTTTC. Encoded protein: CASSLRQDGANVLTF.

The chain links TRBV5-1 to TRBJ2-3; 10 bases align to TRBD2. J gave up 3 bases and V 0 bases, and 19 bases lay outside the gene matches. CDR1 is SGHRS, CDR2 YFSETQ, per germline. CDR3 length equals 21 residues. This CDR3 reads CASSLETLGTSGIPGTDTQYF. The CDR3 bases are TGCGCCAGCAGCTTGGAGACCCTCGGCACTAGCGGGATCCCAGGTACAGATACGCAGTATTTT. The variable domain in full, with the rest retrieved from reference TRBV5-1 and TRBJ2-3, is KAGVTQTPRYLIKTRGQQVTLSCSPISGHRSVSWYQQTPGQGLQFLFEYFSETQRNKGNFPGRFSGRQFSNSRSEMNVSTLELGDSALYLCASSLETLGTSGIPGTDTQYFGPGTRLTVL.

This chain uses TRBV29-1 with TRBJ2-7, with 9 nucleotides matching TRBD1. The trim removed 0 bases at V and 2 bases at J, leaving 5 bases unmatched. CDR1 is SQVTM, CDR2 ANQGSEA, per germline. This CDR3 comprises 15 residues. The CDR3 loop is CSVEEAGTGTYEQYF. The CDR3 DNA is TGCAGCGTTGAAGAGGCCGGGACAGGGACCTACGAGCAGTACTTC.

This clonotype has more than one count but fewer than ten. The V gene is TRBV6-2 or TRBV6-3, the J gene TRBJ2-7; D perhaps matches TRBD1 (5 bases). Germline V gene data show CDR1 as MNHEY and CDR2 as SVGEGT. V gave up 4 bases and J gave up 2 bases, with 9 bases separating them. This CDR3 is 13 amino acids long. Here the CDR3 reads CASSWGSTYEQYF. The CDR3 DNA reads TGTGCCAGCAGTTGGGGCAGTACCTACGAGCAGTACTTC.

The sample holds a few counts of this clonotype. This chain uses TRBV27 with TRBJ1-2; 10 bases are shared with TRBD1. Looked up from germline, CDR1 is MNHEY and CDR2 is SMNVEV (reference sequence). This CDR3 spans 14 amino acids. Germline trimming cut 6 bases from V and 6 bases from J; bases unmatched to any gene: 7. As DNA, the CDR3 is TGTGCCAGCAGCCCGACAGGGGGCGCGAATGGCTACACCTTC. Translating gives CASSPTGGANGYTF.

The V and J genes are TRBV5-4 and TRBJ2-2; no reliable D call. From germline, CDR1 is SGHNT and CDR2 YYREEE (reference sequence). The CDR3 has 12 amino acids. V was shortened by 4 bases and J by 6 bases, with 7 bases between the two germline ends. The CDR3 nucleotides are TGTGCCAGCAGCCCGACTTCCGGGGAGCTGTTTTTT. This encodes CASSPTSGELFF.

This clonotype has more than one count but fewer than ten. The rearrangement uses TRBV6-5 and TRBJ1-1; D not resolved. Germline CDR1 MNHEY, CDR2 SVGAGI. V lost 0 bases to trimming and J lost 3 bases, with 11 bases between them. CDR3 size: 15 residues. CDR3 DNA sequence: TGTGCCAGCAGTTACTCGAACGGTTTGCACACTGAAGCTTTCTTT. It encodes CASSYSNGLHTEAFF.

This clonotype occurred a few times. The V call is TRBV20-1, the J call TRBJ2-3, with D maybe TRBD2 (6 bases). Germline CDR1 reads DFQATT; CDR2 reads SNEGSKA (reference sequence). The CDR3 runs 16 residues. Trimming cost V 6 bases and J 5 bases, with 24 bases left between them. CDR3 sequence: CSAVPPVIAEGDTQYF. The CDR3 DNA follows: TGCAGTGCCGTCCCCCCCGTCATAGCGGAGGGAGATACGCAGTATTTT.

This clonotype was seen a few times. The chain recombines TRBV12-3 or TRBV12-4 with TRBJ1-4, with D possibly TRBD1 on 6 matching bases. V lost 8 bases and J 0 bases, leaving 10 bases between the germline ends. There are 14 residues in the CDR3. Written as DNA, the CDR3 is TGTGCCAGCGGGGACACAGCAACTAATGAAAAACTGTTTTTT. Amino acids: CASGDTATNEKLFF.

This clonotype was recorded a few times. The V and J genes are TRBV6-5 and TRBJ2-7; 10 positions match TRBD2. The CDR3 has 16 residues. The V gene end was trimmed by 5 bases and the J gene end by 0 bases; junction bases not matched to a gene: 7. The germline V gene encodes CDR1 MNHEY and CDR2 SVGAGI. The CDR3 nucleotides read TGTGCCAGCAGTCCTCACGGGACTAGCGACTCCTACGAGCAGTACTTC. It codes for CASSPHGTSDSYEQYF.

The J gene is TRBJ2-5, the V gene TRBV9; 7 nucleotides match TRBD1. This CDR3 is 14 amino acids long. V dropped 3 bases and J dropped 3; count of bases not matched to a gene: 5. Germline V gene lookup returns CDR1 SGDLS and CDR2 YYNGEE. CDR3 in amino acids: CASSEGQTEETQYF. The CDR3 bases are TGTGCCAGCAGCGAGGGACAGACAGAAGAGACCCAGTACTTC.

This clonotype has a count of ten or more. The chain combines TRBV12-3 or TRBV12-4 with TRBJ1-1, with D unclear. The CDR3 is 12 residues long. Trimming took off 5 bases at V and 8 bases at J, with 12 bases between the two ends. The CDR3 sequence: CASSLRTGEAFF. DNA of the CDR3: TGTGCCAGCAGTCTTCGGACGGGGGAAGCTTTCTTT.

The genes are TRBV12-3 or TRBV12-4 and TRBJ1-2; 7 nucleotides line up with TRBD1. This CDR3 spans 13 amino acids. J gave up 8 bases and V 6 bases, and 9 bases lay outside the gene matches. CDR3 sequence (DNA): TGTGCCAGCAGCTCAACAGGGGTGGGAGGCTACACCTTC. It specifies CASSSTGVGGYTF.

The J gene is TRBJ2-1, the V gene TRBV27, with 13 bases that match TRBD2. Losses at the gene ends were 5 bases for V and 7 bases for J; bases not matched to a gene: 5. Germline V gives CDR1 MNHEY, CDR2 SMNVEV (reference sequence). The length of the CDR3 is 15 residues. As DNA, the CDR3 is TGTGCCAGCAGTATACTGACTAGCGGGGGGAATGAGCAGTTCTTC. Translation gives CASSILTSGGNEQFF.

This clonotype was seen only a few times. This chain links TRBV2 with TRBJ2-7, with D possibly being TRBD1 (5 bases). V lost 4 bases and J 4 bases, leaving 14 bases between the germline ends. Germline V gene data show CDR1 as SNHLY and CDR2 as FYNNEI. This CDR3 has 14 residues. CDR3 amino acids: CASSVRGRVYEQYF. In DNA form, the CDR3 reads TGTGCCAGCAGTGTTAGGGGCAGGGTGTACGAGCAGTACTTC.

The rearrangement uses TRBV6-5 and TRBJ1-2; tentative D call: TRBD1 (5 bases). Trimming took off 0 bases at V and 8 bases at J, with 7 bases between the two ends. This CDR3 comprises 12 residues. The germline V gene encodes CDR1 MNHEY and CDR2 SVGAGI. The CDR3 here is CASSYSGTGYTF. Written as DNA, the CDR3 is TGTGCCAGCAGTTACTCGGGGACGGGCTACACCTTC.

The rearrangement joins TRBV10-2 to TRBJ1-1; D is uncertain. CDR3 length: 11 residues. The V end lost 9 bases, the J end lost 1 base, and 6 bases lay between the germline ends. The germline V gene has CDR1 WSHSY and CDR2 SAAADI. CDR3 in amino acids: CASSANTEAFF. In nucleotides, the CDR3 is TGCGCCAGTTCAGCGAACACTGAAGCTTTCTTT.

This clonotype has more than one count but fewer than ten. The V and J genes are TRBV5-6 and TRBJ2-3; 7 bases agree with TRBD2. The CDR3 spans 14 residues. Germline values: CDR1 SGHDT, CDR2 YYEEEE. Trimming took 4 bases from V and 2 from J; bases not matched to a gene: 4. The CDR3 coding sequence is TGTGCCAGCAGCAAAGCGGGGACCACAGATACGCAGTATTTT. Translated, it gives CASSKAGTTDTQYF.

This clonotype was counted once. The chain uses TRBV9 and TRBJ2-7, with TRBD2 matching 12 bases. Trimming at V came to 0 bases and at J to 5 bases, leaving 0 bases not matched to a gene. From germline, CDR1 is SGDLS and CDR2 YYNGEE. This CDR3 is 14 amino acids long. The CDR3 protein is CASSVGLAGDEQYF. For the CDR3, the DNA is TGTGCCAGCAGCGTAGGACTAGCGGGAGACGAGCAGTACTTC.

Ten or more counts support this clonotype. This rearrangement joins TRBV28 to TRBJ2-2, with D hard to call. Germline V gene lookup returns CDR1 MDHEN and CDR2 SYDVKM. There are 12 residues in the CDR3. Trimming removed 2 bases at V and 7 bases at J, with 5 bases between. CDR3 sequence: CASSLGVGELFF. The CDR3 region has the DNA TGTGCCAGCAGTTTAGGTGTCGGGGAGCTGTTTTTT. The whole variable domain, remainder taken from reference TRBV28 and TRBJ2-2, is DVKVTQSSRYLVKRTGEKVFLECVQDMDHENMFWYRQDPGLGLRLIYFSYDVKMKEKGDIPEGYSVSREKKERFSLILESASTNQTSMYLCASSLGVGELFFGEGSRLTVL.

This clonotype was detected a few times. The chain is built from TRBV14 and TRBJ2-7; unclear D gene. The V gene lost 0 bases and the J gene lost 2 bases, with 14 bases spanning the gap. This CDR3 has 16 residues. Looked up from germline, CDR1 is SGHDN and CDR2 is FVKESK. DNA of the CDR3: TGTGCCAGCAGCCAAGAAGGCCTAGGAGACCCCTACGAGCAGTACTTC. Translated: CASSQEGLGDPYEQYF.

The sample holds a few counts of this clonotype. The gene calls are TRBV11-2 and TRBJ2-7; a possible D gene is TRBD1 (5 bases). In germline, CDR1 is SGHAT, CDR2 FQNNGV. Trimming took off 1 base at V and 2 bases at J, with 12 bases between the two ends. The CDR3 length is 15 residues. The CDR3 DNA reads TGTGCCAGCAGCTTAGTTGCAGGGTGGACCTACGAGCAGTACTTC. As protein: CASSLVAGWTYEQYF.

This clonotype was detected only a few times. The genes are TRBV29-1 and TRBJ1-2; D ambiguous. CDR1 is SQVTM, CDR2 ANQGSEA, per germline. Trimming cost V 4 bases and J 6 bases, with 6 bases left between them. The CDR3 is made up of 10 amino acids. CDR3 loop: CSVAEDGYTF. CDR3 in DNA: TGCAGCGTTGCGGAGGATGGCTACACCTTC.

This clonotype occurred a few times. This chain links TRBV28 with TRBJ2-7; D gene unclear. Germline CDR1 reads MDHEN; CDR2 reads SYDVKM. V was cut by 3 bases and J by 2 bases, with 14 bases left in between. The CDR3 has 15 amino acids. The CDR3 bases are TGTGCCAGCAGTTTTTTCCCGGCTCCCGCCTACGAGCAGTACTTC. Translating it yields CASSFFPAPAYEQYF.